The 24 T cell receptor beta chains reported below all come from one sample, sequenced in a study of T cell responses to AZD1222 COVID-19 vaccine. TCRdb's table, derived via immunoSEQ multiplex PCR, lists solely in-frame clones and lacks some. The table includes roughly 120,000 clones, roughly 91% detected once. The sequencing used peripheral blood, collected on day 0 of AZD1222 vaccination. The receptors here all came from an adult in good health.

The V and J genes are TRBV28 and TRBJ2-1; D might be TRBD1 or TRBD2, each matching 6 bases. Germline V gene lookup returns CDR1 MDHEN and CDR2 SYDVKM. This CDR3 comprises 13 residues. The germline V and J ends were trimmed by 3 bases and 8 bases, with 11 bases remaining between them. The CDR3 region has the DNA TGTGCCAGCAGTTTGGGGGGCGGGGATGAGCAGTTCTTC. Translated: CASSLGGGDEQFF.

This chain links TRBV5-1 with TRBJ1-6; D uncertain. Between the trimmed V and J ends, which lost 5 bases and 8 bases, there was a span of 14 bases. Germline lookup yields CDR1 SGHRS and CDR2 YFSETQ. The CDR3 covers 14 residues. CDR3: CASSLDLRDSPLHF. The CDR3 DNA reads as TGCGCCAGCAGTCTCGATTTAAGGGATTCACCCCTCCACTTT.

V gene TRBV7-2 combines with J gene TRBJ2-1; D is ambiguous. With 4 bases removed from V and 3 bases from J, the gap between germline ends came to 7 bases. CDR1 and CDR2 from the germline V gene are SGHTA and FQGNSA. The CDR3 consists of 13 residues. CDR3 amino acids: CASSWTYYNEQFF. The CDR3 region has the DNA TGTGCCAGCAGCTGGACCTACTACAATGAGCAGTTCTTC.

This sequence joins TRBV7-7 and TRBJ2-5; the D is unclear. Germline loops: CDR1 SSHAT, CDR2 FNYEAQ (reference sequence). The V gene lost 0 bases and the J gene lost 5 bases, with 7 bases spanning the gap. There are 13 residues in the CDR3. The CDR3 spells CASSLAGWETQYF. In DNA form, the CDR3 reads TGTGCCAGCAGCTTAGCCGGTTGGGAGACCCAGTACTTC.

This chain joins TRBV5-1 and TRBJ2-1; TRBD2 matches 9 bases. Unmatched junction bases numbered 4, after V lost 1 base and J lost 5 bases. The CDR3 totals 15 residues. Germline V gene lookup returns CDR1 SGHRS and CDR2 YFSETQ. CDR3 residues: CASSLLSGRNNEQFF. The CDR3 bases are TGCGCCAGCAGCTTGTTGAGCGGGAGGAACAATGAGCAGTTCTTC. The full variable domain, with the rest looked up from reference TRBV5-1 and TRBJ2-1, is KAGVTQTPRYLIKTRGQQVTLSCSPISGHRSVSWYQQTPGQGLQFLFEYFSETQRNKGNFPGRFSGRQFSNSRSEMNVSTLELGDSALYLCASSLLSGRNNEQFFGPGTRLTVL.

The chain has TRBV7-8 and TRBJ1-1; TRBD1 might be the D (6 bases). Trimming removed 5 bases from V and 0 bases from J, with 16 bases in between. Germline V gene sequence: CDR1 SGHVS, CDR2 FQNEAQ. CDR3 length: 16 residues. CDR3 sequence reads: CASSPRNRDLNTEAFF. As DNA, the CDR3 is TGTGCCAGCAGCCCCCGTAACAGGGATCTGAACACTGAAGCTTTCTTT.

V is TRBV11-2 and J is TRBJ1-2, with unresolved D. Germline V gene sequence: CDR1 SGHAT, CDR2 FQNNGV. The V gene lost 1 base and the J gene lost 12 bases, with 18 bases spanning the gap. The CDR3 sequence is 14 residues long. The CDR3 sequence: CASSLVGLMDVHTF. CDR3 nucleotides: TGTGCCAGCAGCTTAGTAGGGCTAATGGACGTTCACACCTTC.

Only one count was recorded for this clone. The rearrangement links TRBV18 to TRBJ1-4; 11 bases match TRBD1. Trimming at V came to 4 bases and at J to 6 bases, leaving 1 base not matched to a gene. The CDR3 loop spans 14 amino acids. The germline V gene has CDR1 KGHSH and CDR2 LQKENI. The CDR3 DNA sequence: TGTGCCAGCTCACGGGGACAGGGGGATGAAAAACTGTTTTTT. Encoded protein: CASSRGQGDEKLFF.

This clone was detected a few times. The chain combines TRBV30 with TRBJ1-2; D gene ambiguous. The V and J ends lost 0 bases and 0 bases respectively, with 5 bases between them. Germline V lookup: CDR1 GTSNPN, CDR2 SVGIG (reference sequence). The CDR3 runs 13 residues. For the CDR3, the DNA is TGTGCCTGGAGTGTAGAGGCTAACTATGGCTACACCTTC. It specifies CAWSVEANYGYTF.

This CDR3 is CASRGTGTYEQYF. CDR3 sequence (DNA): TGCGCCAGCAGGGGGACAGGTACCTACGAGCAGTACTTC. The chain has TRBV5-1 and TRBJ2-7; 8 positions match TRBD1. Per germline, CDR1 SGHRS and CDR2 YFSETQ. The V gene end was trimmed by 5 bases and the J gene end by 2 bases; junction bases not matched to a gene: 3. This CDR3 region has 13 residues.

V gene TRBV11-2 combines with J gene TRBJ2-2; TRBD1 agrees at 9 bases. Germline CDR1 reads SGHAT; CDR2 reads FQNNGV. The CDR3 has 15 amino acids. After removal of 6 bases from V and 3 bases from J, the junction contained 5 bases not matched to a gene. In DNA form, the CDR3 reads TGTGCCAGCAGGCTCGGGACAGGGTACACCGGGGAGCTGTTTTTT. Amino acid sequence: CASRLGTGYTGELFF.

This chain connects TRBV18 to TRBJ1-6; the D gene is possibly TRBD1 (6 bases). The V end was cut by 8 bases, the J end by 7 bases, with 18 bases between. Germline V gene data show CDR1 as KGHSH and CDR2 as LQKENI. The CDR3 has 15 residues. The CDR3 region has the DNA TGTGCCAGCACGCGACAGGAGACAAGGAATTCACCCCTCCACTTT. This encodes CASTRQETRNSPLHF.

V gene TRBV19 combines with J gene TRBJ1-1; 7 bases map to TRBD1. With V trimmed by 4 bases and J by 4 bases, 9 bases remained unmatched. CDR1 is LNHDA, CDR2 SQIVND, per germline (reference sequence). The length of the CDR3 is 15 residues. The DNA of the CDR3 is TGTGCCAGTAGTACCGAGGGGGCAGGGTTCACTGAAGCTTTCTTT. Translating gives CASSTEGAGFTEAFF.

V and J are TRBV19 and TRBJ1-2; 9 bases are a match to TRBD1. From germline, CDR1 is LNHDA and CDR2 SQIVND (reference sequence). V shed 6 bases and J 2 bases; nucleotides not matched to a gene: 25. This CDR3 region has 21 residues. The CDR3 protein is CASRGLDGEGQGFGANYGYTF. The CDR3 nucleotides read TGTGCCAGTAGGGGGCTCGATGGCGAGGGACAGGGCTTTGGAGCGAACTATGGCTACACCTTC.

Sample share makes this clone medium-sized. The chain employs TRBV3-1 (or the pseudogene TRBV3-2) and TRBJ2-7; D remains ambiguous. Germline V gene data show CDR1 as LGHDT and CDR2 as YNNKEL (reference sequence). Trimming left V 1 base short and J 2 bases short, with 6 bases between. CDR3 length: 13 amino acids. The CDR3 loop is CASSQVQAYEQYF. The DNA for the CDR3 is TGTGCCAGCAGCCAAGTCCAAGCCTACGAGCAGTACTTC.

This chain connects TRBV6-5 to TRBJ2-7; D is perhaps TRBD1 (6 bases). The ends were cut back, 5 bases at V and 5 bases at J, with 16 bases in the middle. CDR3 length: 14 residues. The V gene's germline CDR1 is MNHEY and CDR2 SVGAGI. CDR3 DNA sequence: TGTGCCAGCAGTCGGCCAGGCAGGGGCAACGAGCAGTACTTC. This codes for CASSRPGRGNEQYF.

The chain couples TRBV5-6 to TRBJ1-2, with TRBD1 as a possible D gene (5 bases). V was clipped by 4 bases and J by 4 bases, with 8 bases between them. Per germline, CDR1 SGHDT and CDR2 YYEEEE. The CDR3 is 12 residues long. CDR3 DNA sequence: TGTGCCAGCAGCCCCGGGACCTATGGCTACACCTTC. Protein product: CASSPGTYGYTF.

This clone came up once. The chain uses TRBV19 and TRBJ2-2; D unclear. This CDR3 is built from 12 residues. Trimming removed 5 bases from V and 5 bases from J, with 6 bases in between. CDR1 LNHDA and CDR2 SQIVND come from the germline V gene (reference sequence). CDR3 bases: TGTGCCAGTAGTCAATATACCGGGGAGCTGTTTTTT. Its protein is CASSQYTGELFF. The complete variable domain, with remaining parts taken from reference TRBV19 and TRBJ2-2, reads DGGITQSPKYLFRKEGQNVTLSCEQNLNHDAMYWYRQDPGQGLRLIYYSQIVNDFQKGDIAEGYSVSREKKESFPLTVTSAQKNPTAFYLCASSQYTGELFFGEGSRLTVL.

The CDR3 DNA reads TGTGCCAGCAGCGTTTTGATCGTGGGACAGCCGGGCGGCTACACCTTC. Its protein product is CASSVLIVGQPGGYTF. The V and J genes are TRBV3-1 (or the pseudogene TRBV3-2) and TRBJ1-2; 7 positions match TRBD1. The ends lost 5 bases at V and 8 bases at J; junction bases unmatched: 17. The CDR3 loop spans 16 amino acids. Per the germline V gene, CDR1 is LGHDT and CDR2 is YNNKEL (reference sequence).

The chain recombines TRBV12-3 or TRBV12-4 with TRBJ1-1; D remains ambiguous. The V end was cut by 3 bases, the J end by 5 bases, with 10 bases between. The CDR3 consists of 13 residues. CDR3 nucleotides: TGTGCCAGCAGTTTTCAAAACAGAACTGAAGCTTTCTTT. It translates to CASSFQNRTEAFF.

This clone has just a few counts. This chain uses TRBV5-1 with TRBJ2-1, with a tentative D call TRBD2 (7 bases). The CDR3 runs to 13 residues. The germline gives CDR1 SGHRS, CDR2 YFSETQ. V lost 4 bases and J 9 bases, leaving 14 bases between the germline ends. The CDR3 DNA sequence: TGCGCCAGCAGCGCGACAGGCGGGAGTGAGCAGTTCTTC. It codes for CASSATGGSEQFF. The variable domain in full, completed from reference TRBV5-1 and TRBJ2-1, reads KAGVTQTPRYLIKTRGQQVTLSCSPISGHRSVSWYQQTPGQGLQFLFEYFSETQRNKGNFPGRFSGRQFSNSRSEMNVSTLELGDSALYLCASSATGGSEQFFGPGTRLTVL.

The rearrangement uses TRBV7-8 and TRBJ1-6; D is undetermined. This CDR3 region has 14 residues. The germline V and J ends were trimmed by 3 bases and 10 bases, with 13 bases remaining between them. Looked up from germline, CDR1 is SGHVS and CDR2 is FQNEAQ. CDR3 DNA: TGTGCCAGCAGCTTGTATACGGGTGGCTCACCCCTCCACTTT. The encoded protein is CASSLYTGGSPLHF.

Notes on this clone: At one boundary the junction diverges from the germline segment, which might be a read error. This chain joins TRBV5-6 and TRBJ1-1; D unclear. Germline lookup yields CDR1 SGHDT and CDR2 YYEEEE. The CDR3 is made up of 12 amino acids. The CDR3, as DNA: TGTGCCAGCAGCTTGGGAGTGGACGGAAGCTTTTTT. Protein: CASSLGVDGSFF.

Here the CDR3 DNA reads TGTGCCAGTAGTATGGGGATGAGAACTAATGAAAAACTGTTTTTT. It specifies CASSMGMRTNEKLFF. The chain is built from TRBV19 and TRBJ1-4; D gene unclear. Trimming left V 3 bases short and J 1 base short, with 9 bases between. The CDR3 has 15 amino acids. Germline-derived CDR1 and CDR2 are LNHDA and SQIVND (reference sequence).